Listed below are T cell receptor beta chains from one sample, sequenced in a study of CD4 T cells in relation to SARS-CoV-2 and coronaviruses. Antigen specificity for these receptors is unknown. Sequencing used immunoSEQ multiplex PCR; TCRdb keeps in-frame clones, though not all of them. The table shows 10,000 to 15,000 clones, with 65% to 70% occurring only once. The sequenced sample consisted of CD4+ T cells from PBMCs, cultured in vitro. The receptors stem from a human donor in good health. Both conserved end residues are part of each CDR3. The D gene is left open where the match is weak. Clone size, where shown, is once, few, many, or a class for clones that have expanded.

TRBV7-9	TRBJ2-1	NA	large	CASSLSSAFYNEQFF	TGTGCCAGCAGCTTAAGTTCTGCCTTCTACAATGAGCAGTTCTTC
TRBV30	TRBJ2-7	NA	NA	CAWSVSAEGEYF	TGTGCCTGGAGTGTAAGCGCCGAAGGGGAGTACTTC
TRBV6-1	TRBJ1-6	NA	NA	CASSEGWSNSPLHF	TGTGCCAGCAGTGAAGGATGGAGTAATTCACCCCTCCACTTT
TRBV29-1	TRBJ2-5	TRBD2	NA	CSVEMMTSGRGETQYF	TGCAGCGTTGAAATGATGACTAGCGGTCGAGGGGAGACCCAGTACTTC
TRBV6-4	TRBJ2-1	TRBD2	NA	CASSDGLAGSNEQFF	TGTGCCAGCAGTGATGGGCTAGCGGGAAGCAATGAGCAGTTCTTC
TRBV7-9	TRBJ2-5	TRBD1	NA	CASSSKGAGGRQETQYF	TGTGCCAGCAGCTCAAAGGGGGCAGGCGGGCGACAAGAGACCCAGTACTTC
TRBV5-1	TRBJ2-5	TRBD2	NA	CASSLAGADGTQYF	TGCGCCAGCAGCCTAGCGGGAGCCGATGGGACCCAGTACTTC
TRBV7-8	TRBJ2-7	NA	few	CASSTRASYEQYF	TGTGCCAGCAGTACCCGGGCCTCCTACGAGCAGTACTTC
TRBV27	TRBJ2-7	TRBD1	NA	CASKGQGANNEQYF	TGTGCCAGCAAGGGACAGGGGGCCAACAACGAGCAGTACTTC
TRBV5-1	TRBJ1-3	NA	few	CASSLVGYSGNTIYF	TGCGCCAGCAGCTTGGTCGGGTATTCTGGAAACACCATATATTTT
TRBV18	TRBJ1-5	TRBD1	NA	CASADRAGNQPQHF	TGTGCCAGCGCGGACAGGGCGGGCAATCAGCCCCAGCATTTT
TRBV7-2	TRBJ2-7	TRBD2	NA	CASSFTPRVAGPHEQYF	TGTGCCAGCAGCTTCACCCCCAGGGTAGCGGGACCCCACGAGCAGTACTTC
TRBV5-1	TRBJ1-1	TRBD1	few	CASSLGGTVNTEAFF	TGCGCCAGCAGCTTGGGCGGGACAGTGAACACTGAAGCTTTCTTT
TRBV7-9	TRBJ2-7	TRBD1	NA	CASSLDGTGGREQYF	TGTGCCAGCAGCTTAGACGGGACAGGGGGCCGCGAGCAGTACTTC
TRBV11-2	TRBJ1-3	NA	NA	CASSLRPGDSGNTIYF	TGTGCCAGCAGCTTAAGGCCGGGCGACTCTGGAAACACCATATATTTT
TRBV2	TRBJ1-5	NA	NA	CASGNVGINQPQHF	TGTGCCAGCGGAAACGTGGGAATCAATCAGCCCCAGCATTTT
TRBV19	TRBJ2-7	NA	NA	CATKRTETYEQYF	TGTGCCACCAAAAGGACAGAAACCTACGAGCAGTACTTC
TRBV7-6	TRBJ2-7	TRBD2	NA	CASSPLLGGLRYEQYF	TGTGCCAGCAGCCCACTTCTCGGGGGACTACGCTACGAGCAGTACTTC
TRBV2	TRBJ2-2	NA	NA	CASSESGLHTGELFF	TGTGCCAGCAGTGAATCCGGACTCCACACCGGGGAGCTGTTTTTT
TRBV7-9	TRBJ1-2	TRBD1	NA	CASSTRQGAYGYTF	TGTGCCAGCAGCACCCGACAGGGGGCCTATGGCTACACCTTC
TRBV7-2	TRBJ1-3	TRBD1	NA	CASSPGTVNGNTIYF	TGTGCCAGCAGCCCAGGGACAGTAAATGGAAACACCATATATTTT
TRBV6-5	TRBJ1-6	NA	few	CASTINNSPLHF	TGTGCCAGCACCATTAATAATTCACCCCTCCACTTT
TRBV23-1	TRBJ2-3	NA	NA	CARQNYADTQYF	TGCGCCAGGCAGAATTACGCAGATACGCAGTATTTT
TRBV15	TRBJ1-2	NA	NA	CATSKQGDYGYTF	TGTGCCACCAGCAAACAGGGCGACTATGGCTACACCTTC
TRBV10-3	TRBJ2-1	NA	NA	CAISEIRATSSYNEQFF	TGTGCCATCAGTGAGATTAGAGCAACCAGCTCCTACAATGAGCAGTTCTTC
TRBV2	TRBJ2-2	TRBD1	NA	CASSDPGTGATGELFF	TGTGCCAGCAGCGACCCGGGGACAGGGGCCACCGGGGAGCTGTTTTTT
TRBV3-1/TRBV3-2	TRBJ2-5	TRBD1	few	CASSQENLGQGGQETQYF	TGTGCCAGCAGCCAAGAGAATTTGGGACAGGGGGGCCAAGAGACCCAGTACTTC
TRBV6-1	TRBJ1-5	NA	NA	CASSGPGTDSNQPQHF	TGTGCCAGCAGTGGACCCGGGACGGATAGCAATCAGCCCCAGCATTTT
TRBV12-3/TRBV12-4	TRBJ2-5	NA	NA	CASSLVQETQYF	TGTGCCAGCAGTTTAGTCCAAGAGACCCAGTACTTC
TRBV19	TRBJ2-7	TRBD2	NA	CASSRIAGGSDYEQYF	TGTGCCAGTAGTAGAATAGCGGGAGGGTCGGATTACGAGCAGTACTTC
TRBV20-1	TRBJ2-3	NA	NA	CSAPTKDTQYF	TGCAGTGCGCCCACTAAAGATACGCAGTATTTT
TRBV19	TRBJ2-2	TRBD2	once	CASSRGLAGGTGELFF	TGTGCCAGTAGTAGGGGACTAGCGGGAGGCACCGGGGAGCTGTTTTTT
TRBV7-3	TRBJ2-1	TRBD2	NA	CASSLTSGSLNEQFF	TGTGCCAGCAGCTTAACTAGCGGGAGTCTCAATGAGCAGTTCTTC
TRBV11-2	TRBJ2-3	NA	NA	CASSYGTGRNTDTQYF	TGTGCCAGCAGCTACGGGACCGGACGTAACACAGATACGCAGTATTTT
TRBV7-9	TRBJ1-1	TRBD1	few	CASQSQGDTEAFF	TGTGCCAGCCAAAGCCAGGGGGACACTGAAGCTTTCTTT
TRBV9	TRBJ2-5	NA	NA	CASSVGAGRGETQYF	TGTGCCAGCAGCGTAGGAGCAGGGCGAGGAGAGACCCAGTACTTC
TRBV6-5	TRBJ1-1	TRBD1	NA	CASSHRGDTEAFF	TGTGCCAGCAGTCACAGGGGGGACACTGAAGCTTTCTTT
TRBV9	TRBJ1-6	NA	few	CASSLQGTGSPLHF	TGTGCCAGCAGCTTACAGGGAACGGGTTCACCCCTCCACTTT
TRBV12-3/TRBV12-4	TRBJ2-2	NA	NA	CASSTMSGGELFF	TGTGCCAGCAGTACAATGAGTGGCGGGGAGCTGTTTTTT
TRBV18	TRBJ2-3	NA	NA	CASSPRYLTDTQYF	TGTGCCAGCTCACCCCGGTACCTCACAGATACGCAGTATTTT
TRBV7-6	TRBJ2-2	TRBD2	NA	CASSLFITGGQGTGELFF	TGTGCCAGCAGCTTATTTATCACGGGAGGGCAGGGCACCGGGGAGCTGTTTTTT
TRBV19	TRBJ2-3	TRBD1	NA	CASSITGGTDTQYF	TGTGCCAGTAGTATAACAGGGGGCACAGATACGCAGTATTTT
TRBV27	TRBJ1-4	TRBD1	NA	CASSQQGSNEKLFF	TGTGCCAGCAGTCAACAGGGGTCAAATGAAAAACTGTTTTTT
TRBV18	TRBJ2-7	NA	NA	CASSLMRPNSYEQYF	TGTGCCAGCTCACTTATGAGGCCGAACTCCTACGAGCAGTACTTC
TRBV28	TRBJ2-1	NA	NA	CASSGKGLSSLSHEQFF	TGTGCCAGCAGTGGAAAAGGACTGTCTTCTCTTTCCCATGAGCAGTTCTTC
TRBV28	TRBJ1-1	NA	NA	CASKNGPEAFF	TGTGCCAGCAAAAACGGGCCTGAAGCTTTCTTT
TRBV7-2	TRBJ2-7	NA	few	CASSQGGSSYEQYF	TGTGCCAGCAGCCAGGGCGGCAGCTCCTACGAGCAGTACTTC
TRBV6-1	TRBJ1-3	NA	NA	CASSDGVNSGNTIYF	TGTGCCAGCAGTGATGGGGTAAACTCTGGAAACACCATATATTTT
TRBV20-1	TRBJ2-7	NA	NA	CSASSTSRSSYEQYF	TGCAGTGCTAGTTCCACTAGCAGGAGCTCCTACGAGCAGTACTTC
TRBV14	TRBJ2-2	TRBD2	NA	CASSRLAGGRTGELFF	TGTGCCAGCAGCCGTTTAGCGGGAGGACGGACCGGGGAGCTGTTTTTT
TRBV11-3	TRBJ2-2	TRBD1	NA	CASSRRTGGRDTGELFF	TGTGCCAGCAGCCGCCGCACAGGGGGAAGAGACACCGGGGAGCTGTTTTTT
TRBV28	TRBJ2-7	NA	NA	CASSPGTVLYEQYF	TGTGCCAGCAGTCCCGGGACGGTCCTATACGAGCAGTACTTC